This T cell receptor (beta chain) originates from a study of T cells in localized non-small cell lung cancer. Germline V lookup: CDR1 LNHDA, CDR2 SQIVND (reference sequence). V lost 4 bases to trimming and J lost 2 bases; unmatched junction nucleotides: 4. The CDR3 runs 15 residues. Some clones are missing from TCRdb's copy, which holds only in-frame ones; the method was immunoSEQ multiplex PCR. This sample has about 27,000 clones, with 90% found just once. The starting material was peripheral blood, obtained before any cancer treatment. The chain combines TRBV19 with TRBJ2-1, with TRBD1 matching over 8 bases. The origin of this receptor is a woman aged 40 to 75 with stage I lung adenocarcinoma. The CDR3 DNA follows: TGTGCCAGTAGTAAGACAGGGGTGGCCTACAATGAGCAGTTCTTC. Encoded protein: CASSKTGVAYNEQFF.